These 30 T cell receptor beta chains came from one sample sequenced in a study of T cells after yellow fever vaccination (dated by TCRdb to about 2019). Libraries were prepared through 5' RACE. TCRdb shows the sequencer as Illumina HiSeq 2500. In-frame beta chains were kept once TCRdb had trimmed the public reads at Q25 with fastp and called clones with MiXCR. Identical CDR3 protein sequences are pooled into one entry, listed with their most common genes and DNA. The sample records about 510,000 distinct CDR3 sequences, 20% to 25% of which are singletons. Clones ranked in the top ten supply less than 20% of the sample. The intended sense of this specimen's treatment or condition label: live attenuated yellow fever vaccine strain. The material sequenced was PBMCs, taken roughly 20 days after the first yellow fever vaccination. Receptors were obtained from a man between 18 and 29 years old who received the YFV17D yellow fever vaccine.

This clonotype was seen more than once but under ten times. The rearrangement joins TRBV29-1 to TRBJ1-4; D not resolved. The CDR3 is 12 residues long. CDR1 SQVTM and CDR2 ANQGSEA come from the germline V gene. Trimming took off 5 bases at V and 7 bases at J, with 11 bases between the two ends. In DNA form, the CDR3 reads TGCAGCGTTAGGAAGGGTCTTGAAAAACTGTTTTTT. Encoded protein: CSVRKGLEKLFF.

The chain employs TRBV6-5 and TRBJ2-5, with a tentative D call TRBD2 (6 bases). CDR3 size: 15 residues. V was clipped by 2 bases and J by 3 bases, with 13 bases between them. The germline gives CDR1 MNHEY, CDR2 SVGAGI. The CDR3 spells CASSYGSGTEETQYF. CDR3 bases: TGTGCCAGCAGTTACGGCTCGGGGACTGAAGAGACCCAGTACTTC.

The chain recombines TRBV20-1 with TRBJ2-7; a weak D match, TRBD2 (6 bases). The length of the CDR3 is 14 residues. Trimming stripped 0 bases from V and 1 base from J, with 10 bases between. Per germline, CDR1 DFQATT and CDR2 SNEGSKA (reference sequence). In DNA form, the CDR3 reads TGCAGTGCTAGAGATCAACTAGCTTCCTACGAGCAGTACTTC. Protein: CSARDQLASYEQYF.

In this sample, this clonotype turned up a few times. The V and J genes are TRBV7-2 and TRBJ1-5, with D possibly matching TRBD1 (5 bases). Per germline, CDR1 SGHTA and CDR2 FQGNSA. V was clipped by 4 bases and J by 5 bases, with 9 bases between them. This CDR3 has 13 residues. The CDR3 is CASSSRRDQPQHF. The CDR3 DNA is TGTGCCAGCAGCTCGCGCAGGGATCAGCCCCAGCATTTT.

The CDR3 spells CAITSGAATYEQYF. The CDR3 nucleotides read TGTGCCATCACGTCAGGGGCGGCTACCTACGAGCAGTACTTC. V is TRBV10-3 and J is TRBJ2-7; perhaps TRBD1 as D (6 bases). The CDR3 totals 14 residues. Trimming removed 7 bases from V and 2 bases from J, with 15 bases in between. CDR1 ENHRY and CDR2 SYGVKD come from the germline V gene.

This clonotype was counted only a few times. V is TRBV4-1 and J is TRBJ2-1; 10 bases line up with TRBD2. Trimming removed 4 bases from V and 5 bases from J; junction bases left unmatched: 8. This CDR3 has 16 amino acids. CDR1 MGHRA and CDR2 YSYEKL come from the germline V gene. CDR3 nucleotide sequence: TGCGCCAGCAGCCCGCGAGCGGGGGGGCCTAACAATGAGCAGTTCTTC. This gives the protein CASSPRAGGPNNEQFF.

This clonotype was observed a handful of times. The chain couples TRBV9 to TRBJ2-3, with 9 bases that match TRBD1. The CDR3 spans 17 residues. Looked up from germline, CDR1 is SGDLS and CDR2 is YYNGEE. Trimming removed 3 bases from V and 2 bases from J; junction bases left unmatched: 10. The CDR3 region is CASSAPGTGNPTDTQYF. In DNA form, the CDR3 reads TGTGCCAGCAGCGCGCCCGGGACAGGGAATCCCACAGATACGCAGTATTTT.

This clonotype was seen many times. The V call is TRBV25-1, the J call TRBJ2-1; tentatively, D is TRBD1 or TRBD2 (5 bases each). CDR3 length equals 15 residues. V lost 2 bases to trimming and J lost 7 bases, with 15 bases between them. Germline V lookup: CDR1 MGHDK, CDR2 SYGVNS. The DNA for the CDR3 is TGTGCCAGCAGTGAACGGGCTAGTTGGGGGAATGAGCAGTTCTTC. It yields the protein CASSERASWGNEQFF.

V gene TRBV18 combines with J gene TRBJ1-1; D unclear. The CDR3 is made up of 14 amino acids. V shed 0 bases and J shed 10 bases, with 15 bases lying between them. Germline CDR1 reads KGHSH; CDR2 reads LQKENI. CDR3 in amino acids: CASSPPGMSSAAFF. As DNA, the CDR3 is TGTGCCAGCTCACCACCAGGGATGAGTTCTGCAGCTTTCTTT.

This clonotype was seen a handful of times. The chain joins TRBV4-1 to TRBJ1-4; TRBD1 is a possible D gene (6 bases). The germline gives CDR1 MGHRA, CDR2 YSYEKL. V lost 3 bases, J lost 8 bases, and 13 bases lay in between. CDR3 length: 14 residues. CDR3 in DNA: TGCGCCAGCAGCCATTATCGTCAGGGGGAAAAACTGTTTTTT. Translating gives CASSHYRQGEKLFF.

The chain has TRBV12-3 or TRBV12-4 and TRBJ1-2; unclear D gene. V was trimmed by 3 bases and J by 7 bases, leaving 9 bases between them. The CDR3 totals 12 residues. The CDR3 sequence is CASSFLSGGYTF. The CDR3 DNA reads TGTGCCAGCAGTTTTCTCTCTGGTGGCTACACCTTC.

J is TRBJ2-1 and V is TRBV5-5; 8 nucleotides agree with TRBD1. Germline trimming cut 4 bases from V and 10 bases from J; bases unmatched to any gene: 10. Germline V gene data show CDR1 as SGHKS and CDR2 as YYEKEE (reference sequence). The CDR3 spans 14 residues. The CDR3 here is CASSPLDRGGEQFF. The CDR3 nucleotides are TGTGCCAGCAGCCCCCTAGACAGGGGCGGAGAGCAGTTCTTC.

The chain has TRBV6-5 and TRBJ2-7; D might be TRBD2 (5 bases). This CDR3 is 16 amino acids long. V was clipped by 0 bases and J by 5 bases, with 17 bases between them. Germline loops: CDR1 MNHEY, CDR2 SVGAGI. This CDR3 reads CASSYSIRGLEDEQYV. CDR3 sequence (DNA): TGTGCCAGCAGTTACTCGATTAGAGGGCTAGAAGACGAGCAGTACGTC.

The rearrangement uses TRBV12-3 or TRBV12-4 and TRBJ1-2, with 9 bases fitting TRBD1. The CDR3 loop spans 14 amino acids. V lost 3 bases, J lost 9 bases, and 8 bases stayed unmatched. CDR3 protein: CASSFSGQGRSYTF. For the CDR3, the DNA is TGTGCCAGCAGTTTCTCGGGACAGGGTCGGAGCTACACCTTC.

This clonotype has at least ten counts. V gene TRBV5-1 combines with J gene TRBJ2-3, with 7 bases matching TRBD1. The V and J ends lost 0 bases and 4 bases, in that order; junction bases with no gene match: 5. The germline V gene encodes CDR1 SGHRS and CDR2 YFSETQ. This CDR3 spans 15 amino acids. The CDR3 coding sequence is TGCGCCAGCAGCTTGGTAGCCAGGGGGTCAGATACGCAGTATTTT. This encodes CASSLVARGSDTQYF.

The V gene is TRBV12-3 or TRBV12-4, the J gene TRBJ2-5; TRBD1 might be the D (6 bases). V was clipped by 6 bases and J by 4 bases, with 15 bases between them. This CDR3 comprises 14 residues. The CDR3 here is CASSGRGGAETQYF. CDR3 bases: TGTGCCAGCAGCGGCAGGGGTGGCGCAGAGACCCAGTACTTC.

J is TRBJ2-7 and V is TRBV4-1, with 8 positions matching TRBD1. Trimming removed 1 base from V and 6 bases from J; junction bases left unmatched: 2. Germline CDR1 MGHRA, CDR2 YSYEKL. The CDR3 totals 13 residues. The CDR3 nucleotides are TGCGCCAGCAGCCAAGCAGGGGGCGGCGAGCAGTACTTC. Amino acid sequence: CASSQAGGGEQYF.

The CDR3 loop is CASSLVGAPYEQYV. In nucleotides, the CDR3 is TGTGCCAGCAGCTTAGTTGGGGCCCCCTACGAGCAGTACGTC. The V call is TRBV7-8, the J call TRBJ2-7; TRBD1 might be the D (5 bases). The V and J ends lost 1 base and 2 bases respectively, with 9 bases between them. CDR3 size: 14 residues. Germline assignment: CDR1 SGHVS and CDR2 FQNEAQ.

The genes are TRBV6-1 and TRBJ1-5; unclear D gene. Trimming stripped 5 bases from V and 9 bases from J, with 14 bases between. Germline assignment: CDR1 MNHNS and CDR2 SASEGT. The CDR3 is 13 amino acids. The CDR3 bases are TGTGCCAGCAGTCTCCGGGCCGAGCGGCCCCAGCATTTT. This sequence encodes CASSLRAERPQHF.

The genes are TRBV6-5 and TRBJ2-3; 10 bases match TRBD2. Germline CDR1 is MNHEY and CDR2 is SVGAGI. This CDR3 is built from 16 residues. Trimming took 1 base from V and 7 from J; bases not matched to a gene: 8. The CDR3 nucleotides read TGTGCCAGCAGTTACTTGGCTAGCGGGGGAGAAAATACGCAGTATTTT. It encodes CASSYLASGGENTQYF.

This sequence joins TRBV2 and TRBJ2-3; D is possibly TRBD1 (6 bases). V dropped 4 bases and J dropped 0 bases, with 11 bases sitting between them. CDR3 size: 15 residues. The V gene's germline CDR1 is SNHLY and CDR2 FYNNEI. The CDR3 DNA reads as TGTGCCAGCAGTGTGGACAGCAGTAGCACAGATACGCAGTATTTT. Protein: CASSVDSSSTDTQYF.

This clonotype was detected many times. This chain uses TRBV11-2 with TRBJ2-2; 9 bases map to TRBD1. The ends lost 5 bases at V and 5 bases at J; junction bases unmatched: 6. CDR1 and CDR2 from the germline V gene are SGHAT and FQNNGV. This CDR3 is 15 amino acids long. CDR3 residues: CASSPGQGVTGELFF. Written as DNA, the CDR3 is TGTGCCAGCAGCCCGGGACAGGGAGTGACCGGGGAGCTGTTTTTT.

The rearrangement links TRBV20-1 to TRBJ2-5; possible D gene TRBD2, 5 bases. Deletions cut 1 base from V and 3 bases from J, with 9 bases between. Germline assignment: CDR1 DFQATT and CDR2 SNEGSKA (reference sequence). This CDR3 spans 13 amino acids. CDR3 sequence reads: CSARATGKETQYF. CDR3 nucleotides: TGCAGTGCTAGAGCTACCGGGAAAGAGACCCAGTACTTC.

This CDR3 reads CASTHRRGWNQPQHF. CDR3 bases: TGTGCCAGCACCCATCGCCGCGGATGGAATCAGCCCCAGCATTTT. V gene TRBV28 combines with J gene TRBJ1-5; D ambiguous. V lost 7 bases and J lost 4, with 17 bases in between. CDR1 is MDHEN and CDR2 is SYDVKM in the germline V gene. This CDR3 region has 15 residues.

This clonotype was seen a handful of times. The V call is TRBV6-2 or TRBV6-3, the J call TRBJ1-2; D may be TRBD1 (5 bases). Germline V gene sequence: CDR1 MNHEY, CDR2 SVGEGT. Trimming left V 6 bases short and J 8 bases short, with 10 bases between. The CDR3 has 11 residues. CDR3 region: CASRTDSGYTF. CDR3 coding DNA: TGTGCCAGCAGGACAGATTCGGGCTACACCTTC.

This clonotype was seen repeatedly, ten times or more. The chain is built from TRBV5-1 and TRBJ2-1; 7 bases match TRBD2. With V trimmed by 1 base and J by 8 bases, 6 bases remained unmatched. The V gene's germline CDR1 is SGHRS and CDR2 YFSETQ. This CDR3 has 14 amino acids. The CDR3 sequence: CASSLITSEDEQFF. The CDR3 coding sequence is TGCGCCAGCAGCTTGATTACTAGCGAAGATGAGCAGTTCTTC.

V and J are TRBV29-1 and TRBJ1-3, with D unresolved. This CDR3 contains 16 residues. Looked up from germline, CDR1 is SQVTM and CDR2 is ANQGSEA. Trimming took 4 bases from V and 0 from J, leaving 16 bases between them. The CDR3 is CSVVSPGSSSGNTIYF. Written as DNA, the CDR3 is TGCAGCGTTGTTTCCCCGGGCTCCAGCTCTGGAAACACCATATATTTT.

The chain joins TRBV6-6 to TRBJ2-7, with 8 bases identical to TRBD2. CDR1 is MNHNY and CDR2 is SVGAGI in the germline V gene (reference sequence). The CDR3 length is 13 residues. Losses at the gene ends were 7 bases for V and 10 bases for J; bases not matched to a gene: 12. CDR3 DNA: TGTGCCAGCAAGATCGACGCGGGGGGCGGACAGTACGTC. Translated, it gives CASKIDAGGGQYV.

With regard to this clonotype: Because the CDR3's place on the DNA is in doubt, the DNA is left out and the CDR3 is given as listed by TCRdb. This chain joins TRBV20-1 and TRBJ2-7; no check of the table's D call, TRBD1, against the DNA was made. Per the germline V gene, CDR1 is DFQATT and CDR2 is SNEGSKA (reference sequence). With termini counted, the CDR3 has 13 amino acids. The CDR3 protein is CISGQAAAYEQYF.

The chain links TRBV6-5 to TRBJ2-7; 8 bases are a match to TRBD1. The CDR3 is made up of 14 amino acids. Per germline, CDR1 MNHEY and CDR2 SVGAGI. V dropped 0 bases and J dropped 4; count of bases not matched to a gene: 2. CDR3: CASSYSQGAYEQYV. CDR3 coding DNA: TGTGCCAGCAGTTACTCTCAGGGGGCTTACGAGCAGTACGTC.